The rows below give T cell receptor beta chains drawn from one sample of a study of graft-versus-host responses after intestinal transplantation. Generated by immunoSEQ multiplex PCR, the TCRdb table keeps only in-frame clones and is missing some. This sample has approximately 15,000 clones; more than 25% occur once, and the top ten carry around 3.6%. Material: alloreactive CD4+ T cells from a mixed lymphocyte reaction culture, obtained before intestinal transplant. These receptors were taken from a human patient who received an intestinal transplant. CDR3s include the opening cysteine and the closing phenylalanine or tryptophan. A D gene is named only where the DNA matches it firmly. Clone size, where shown, is once, few, many, or a class for clones that have expanded.

clone_size j_call d_call v_call cdr3_aa cdr3_nt
few TRBJ1-2 . TRBV2 CASSDPSISYGYTF TGTGCCAGCAGTGACCCCAGTATTAGCTATGGCTACACCTTC
. TRBJ1-4 . TRBV7-9 CASSYLHPATNEKLFF TGTGCCAGCAGCTACCTTCATCCCGCAACTAATGAAAAACTGTTTTTT
. TRBJ1-2 . TRBV6-5 CASSGHLDGYTF TGTGCCAGCAGCGGACACCTGGATGGCTACACCTTC
few TRBJ2-1 . TRBV6-5 CASATTGSSYNEQFF TGTGCCAGCGCCACCACGGGTAGCTCCTACAATGAGCAGTTCTTC
medium-sized TRBJ2-7 . TRBV2 CASSEGSGSYEQYF TGTGCCAGCAGTGAAGGGTCTGGATCCTACGAGCAGTACTTC
. TRBJ2-5 TRBD2 TRBV4-1 CASSQDPGGETQYF TGCGCCAGCAGCCAAGATCCGGGAGGGGAGACCCAGTACTTC
few TRBJ2-3 . TRBV5-5 CASSQEGVSDTQYF TGTGCCAGCAGCCAAGAAGGGGTCTCCGATACGCAGTATTTT
few TRBJ2-5 . TRBV28 CASSDVLGRETQYF TGTGCCAGCAGTGATGTACTGGGGAGAGAGACCCAGTACTTC
few TRBJ1-5 . TRBV6-5 CASSRRGNQPQHF TGTGCCAGCAGCAGACGGGGAAATCAGCCCCAGCATTTT
once TRBJ1-4 . TRBV4-1 CASSPSRGWTEKLFF TGCGCCAGCAGCCCCTCGCGGGGCTGGACCGAAAAACTGTTTTTT
. TRBJ2-7 TRBD2 TRBV9 CASSEGLAGVYEQYF TGTGCCAGCAGCGAGGGACTAGCGGGAGTTTACGAGCAGTACTTC
. TRBJ1-1 TRBD1 TRBV9 CASSPRGQTLNTEAFF TGTGCCAGCAGCCCGAGGGGACAGACTTTGAACACTGAAGCTTTCTTT
medium-sized TRBJ2-7 TRBD1 TRBV9 CASSVGAGTGMGEQYF TGTGCCAGCAGCGTAGGGGCCGGGACAGGGATGGGCGAGCAGTACTTC
few TRBJ1-5 . TRBV5-5 CASSLDNQPQHF TGTGCCAGCAGCTTGGACAATCAGCCCCAGCATTTT
. TRBJ1-1 . TRBV7-9 CASSLRGTEAFF TGTGCCAGCAGCTTAAGGGGTACTGAAGCTTTCTTT
. TRBJ1-2 . TRBV4-1 CASSQVERGSYGYTF TGCGCCAGCAGCCAAGTAGAAAGGGGCTCCTATGGCTACACCTTC
. TRBJ2-6 TRBD1 TRBV7-9 CASSLAVGQAGANVLTF TGTGCCAGCAGCTTAGCCGTGGGACAGGCTGGGGCCAACGTCCTGACTTTC
. TRBJ2-7 . TRBV18 CASSPRATTGVYEQYF TGTGCCAGCTCACCGAGGGCAACCACCGGGGTTTACGAGCAGTACTTC
few TRBJ2-7 . TRBV2 CASRGGVTRDEQYF TGTGCCAGCAGAGGGGGGGTCACGAGGGATGAGCAGTACTTC
. TRBJ2-7 . TRBV7-2 CASSLDGQNYEQYF TGTGCCAGCAGCTTAGATGGACAGAACTACGAGCAGTACTTC
. TRBJ1-1 . TRBV19 CASGPGYKDTEAFF TGTGCCAGCGGGCCCGGCTATAAAGACACTGAAGCTTTCTTT
. TRBJ2-5 . TRBV6-1 CASSEALLGGLETQYF TGTGCCAGCAGTGAAGCTCTCCTCGGGGGGCTGGAGACCCAGTACTTC
few TRBJ2-1 . TRBV5-6 CASSLVPNSYNEQFF TGTGCCAGCAGCTTGGTCCCTAACTCCTACAATGAGCAGTTCTTC
once TRBJ2-5 TRBD1 TRBV6-6 CAVRTGRGETQYF TGTGCCGTGAGGACAGGCCGAGGGGAGACCCAGTACTTC
. TRBJ1-1 . TRBV5-5 CASSPPWAPDTEAFF TGTGCCAGCAGCCCACCTTGGGCCCCGGACACTGAAGCTTTCTTT
. TRBJ2-2 TRBD2 TRBV11-3 CASRVAGNTGELFF TGTGCCAGCAGAGTAGCGGGAAACACCGGGGAGCTGTTTTTT
few TRBJ2-2 . TRBV7-2 CASSLQAGDSYTGELFF TGTGCCAGCAGCTTACAAGCAGGGGACTCTTACACCGGGGAGCTGTTTTTT
. TRBJ2-6 . TRBV28 CASSTLTPLANVLTF TGTGCCAGCAGCACTTTGACACCCTTGGCCAACGTCCTGACTTTC
medium-sized TRBJ1-5 . TRBV7-2 CASSLSSNQPQHF TGTGCCAGCAGCTTAAGCAGCAATCAGCCCCAGCATTTT
. TRBJ1-1 . TRBV6-5 CASLARGLEAFF TGTGCCAGCCTTGCACGCGGACTGGAAGCTTTCTTT
. TRBJ2-3 TRBD2 TRBV5-4 CASSSIAGSDTQYF TGTGCCAGCAGCTCCATAGCGGGGTCAGATACGCAGTATTTT
medium-sized TRBJ1-6 TRBD1 TRBV28 CASSLRQGNSPLHF TGTGCCAGCAGCCTACGACAGGGTAATTCACCCCTCCACTTT
. TRBJ1-3 . TRBV6-5 CASSYSSSFSGNTIYF TGTGCCAGCAGTTACTCTTCTTCCTTCTCTGGAAACACCATATATTTT
. TRBJ2-4 TRBD2 TRBV7-2 CASSFELAGGNIQYF TGTGCCAGCAGCTTCGAACTAGCGGGGGGAAACATTCAGTACTTC
medium-sized TRBJ2-1 . TRBV2 CASAQGPSNEQFF TGTGCCAGCGCTCAGGGTCCCTCCAATGAGCAGTTCTTC
. TRBJ2-5 TRBD1 TRBV7-9 CASGGGLTGGLQETQYF TGTGCCAGCGGAGGGGGCTTGACAGGGGGTCTGCAAGAGACCCAGTACTTC
few TRBJ2-2 TRBD1 TRBV11-2 CASSHPGQRTGELFF TGTGCCAGCAGCCACCCGGGACAGCGCACCGGGGAGCTGTTTTTT
. TRBJ2-5 . TRBV10-3 CAIGSRASLAETQYF TGTGCCATCGGTAGCCGTGCCTCCCTAGCGGAGACCCAGTACTTC
few TRBJ2-1 . TRBV11-3 CASSLVGTSDEQFF TGTGCCAGCAGCTTAGTAGGGACTTCGGATGAGCAGTTCTTC
few TRBJ1-1 . TRBV6-1 CASSRDIMNTEAFF TGTGCCAGCAGTAGGGATATAATGAACACTGAAGCTTTCTTT
. TRBJ1-5 TRBD1 TRBV6-6 CASSYLGQGWHQPQHF TGTGCCAGCAGTTACCTTGGACAGGGCTGGCATCAGCCCCAGCATTTT
. TRBJ2-2 TRBD2 TRBV30 CAWSVLAGGTGELFF TGTGCCTGGAGTGTACTAGCGGGAGGAACCGGGGAGCTGTTTTTT
. TRBJ1-2 . TRBV5-4 CASSSTGYGYTF TGTGCCAGCAGCTCGACAGGCTATGGCTACACCTTC
medium-sized TRBJ1-4 TRBD1 TRBV11-2 CASSLDRLEKLFF TGTGCCAGCAGCTTGGACAGGTTGGAAAAACTGTTTTTT
few TRBJ1-1 . TRBV4-1 CASSQEVRLNTEAFF TGCGCCAGCAGCCAAGAGGTCAGGTTGAACACTGAAGCTTTCTTT
medium-sized TRBJ2-7 TRBD2 TRBV4-1 CASSQTTSGYEQYF TGCGCCAGCAGCCAAACGACTAGCGGCTACGAGCAGTACTTC
. TRBJ2-5 . TRBV4-2 CASSSAMGSQETQYF TGTGCCAGCAGCTCCGCGATGGGATCCCAAGAGACCCAGTACTTC
. TRBJ2-7 TRBD2 TRBV10-2 CASSFAGGKTYEQYF TGCGCCAGCAGCTTTGCGGGAGGCAAAACCTACGAGCAGTACTTC
few TRBJ2-4 TRBD2 TRBV5-5 CASSTVELAGRGINIQYF TGTGCCAGCAGCACAGTTGAACTAGCGGGGAGAGGGATAAACATTCAGTACTTC
. TRBJ1-2 . TRBV6-1 CATRSPGGGYGYTF TGTGCCACCCGTTCACCGGGAGGGGGCTATGGCTACACCTTC
. TRBJ2-4 TRBD2 TRBV2 CASSVKRLAGALAKNIQYF TGTGCCAGCAGTGTCAAGCGACTAGCGGGAGCCCTAGCCAAAAACATTCAGTACTTC
medium-sized TRBJ1-3 . TRBV5-1 CASSLAWDVGNTIYF TGCGCCAGCAGCTTGGCCTGGGACGTCGGAAACACCATATATTTT
few TRBJ2-1 . TRBV6-6 CASSSLGGAYNEQFF TGTGCCAGCAGCTCCTTAGGGGGGGCCTACAATGAGCAGTTCTTC